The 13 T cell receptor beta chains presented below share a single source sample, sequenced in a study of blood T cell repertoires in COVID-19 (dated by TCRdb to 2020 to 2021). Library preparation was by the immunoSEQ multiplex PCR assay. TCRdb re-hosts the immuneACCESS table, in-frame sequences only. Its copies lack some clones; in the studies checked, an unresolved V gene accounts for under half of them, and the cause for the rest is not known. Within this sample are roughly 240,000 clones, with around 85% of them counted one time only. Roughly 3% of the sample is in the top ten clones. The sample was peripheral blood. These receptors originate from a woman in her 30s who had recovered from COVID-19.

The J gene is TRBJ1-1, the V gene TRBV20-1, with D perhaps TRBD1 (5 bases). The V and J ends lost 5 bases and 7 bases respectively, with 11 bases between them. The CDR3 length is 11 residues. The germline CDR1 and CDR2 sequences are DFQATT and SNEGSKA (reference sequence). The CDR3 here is CSAYRYNEAFF. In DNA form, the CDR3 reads TGCAGTGCTTACAGGTATAATGAAGCTTTCTTT.

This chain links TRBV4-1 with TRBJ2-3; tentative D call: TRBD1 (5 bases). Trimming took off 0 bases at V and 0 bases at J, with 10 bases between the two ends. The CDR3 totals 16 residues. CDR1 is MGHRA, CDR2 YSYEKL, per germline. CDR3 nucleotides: TGCGCCAGCAGCCAAGAGGGGCAGACAAGCACAGATACGCAGTATTTT. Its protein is CASSQEGQTSTDTQYF.

The CDR3 DNA reads as TGTGCCAGTAGTCGTGGACAGGTGCCCTACAATGAGCAGTTCTTC. It is translated as CASSRGQVPYNEQFF. The chain recombines TRBV19 with TRBJ2-1, with 7 bases aligning to TRBD1. The V gene end was trimmed by 5 bases and the J gene end by 2 bases; junction bases not matched to a gene: 6. Germline V gives CDR1 LNHDA, CDR2 SQIVND (reference sequence). There are 15 residues in the CDR3.

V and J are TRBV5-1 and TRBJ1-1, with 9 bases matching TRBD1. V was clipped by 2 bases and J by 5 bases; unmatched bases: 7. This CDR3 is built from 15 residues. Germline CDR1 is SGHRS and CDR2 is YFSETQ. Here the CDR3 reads CASSFGLTGGTEAFF. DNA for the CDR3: TGCGCCAGCAGCTTTGGACTGACAGGGGGAACTGAAGCTTTCTTT.

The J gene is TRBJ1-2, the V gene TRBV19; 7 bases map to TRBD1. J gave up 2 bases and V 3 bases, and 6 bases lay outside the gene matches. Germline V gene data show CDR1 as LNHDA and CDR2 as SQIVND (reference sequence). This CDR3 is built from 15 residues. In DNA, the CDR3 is TGTGCCAGTAGTATTCTGGCGGGACAGAACTATGGCTACACCTTC. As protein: CASSILAGQNYGYTF.

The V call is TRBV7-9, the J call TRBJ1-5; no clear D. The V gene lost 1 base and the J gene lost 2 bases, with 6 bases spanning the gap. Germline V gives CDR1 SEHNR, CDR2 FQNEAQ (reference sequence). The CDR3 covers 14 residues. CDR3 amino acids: CASSLGQGNQPQHF. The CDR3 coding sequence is TGTGCCAGCAGCTTAGGACAAGGCAATCAGCCCCAGCATTTT.

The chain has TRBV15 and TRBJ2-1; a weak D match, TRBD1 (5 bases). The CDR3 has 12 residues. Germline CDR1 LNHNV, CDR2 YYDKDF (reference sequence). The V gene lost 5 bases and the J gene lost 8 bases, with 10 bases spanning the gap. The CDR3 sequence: CATSRTGDEQFF. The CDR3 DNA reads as TGTGCCACCAGCCGTACAGGCGATGAGCAGTTCTTC. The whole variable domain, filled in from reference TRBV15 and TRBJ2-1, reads DAMVIQNPRYQVTQFGKPVTLSCSQTLNHNVMYWYQQKSSQAPKLLFHYYDKDFNNEADTPDNFQSRRPNTSFCFLDIRSPGLGDTAMYLCATSRTGDEQFFGPGTRLTVL.

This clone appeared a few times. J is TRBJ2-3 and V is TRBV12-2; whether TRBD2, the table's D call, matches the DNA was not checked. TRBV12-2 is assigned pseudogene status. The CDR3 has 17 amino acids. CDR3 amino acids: CASRLNCTGGPGDTQYF. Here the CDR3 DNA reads TGTGCAAGTCGCCTCAATTGTACGGGGGGGCCAGGAGATACGCAGTATTTT.

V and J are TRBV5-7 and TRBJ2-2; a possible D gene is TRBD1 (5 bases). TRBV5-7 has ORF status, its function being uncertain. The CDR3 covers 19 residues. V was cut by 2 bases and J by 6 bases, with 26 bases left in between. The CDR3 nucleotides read TGTGCCAGCAGCTTCCTTGGCCCAGGACACGCTGATTTCGCCGGGGAGCTGTTTTTT. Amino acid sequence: CASSFLGPGHADFAGELFF.

In DNA form, the CDR3 reads TGTGCCAGCAGCTCCCGTACGGGAGGAATAGGAAACACCATATATTTT. This sequence encodes CASSSRTGGIGNTIYF. V usage is TRBV5-4 and J usage is TRBJ1-3; D is ambiguous. The ends were cut back, 3 bases at V and 4 bases at J, with 17 bases in the middle. The CDR3 loop spans 16 amino acids. The germline V gene encodes CDR1 SGHNT and CDR2 YYREEE (reference sequence).

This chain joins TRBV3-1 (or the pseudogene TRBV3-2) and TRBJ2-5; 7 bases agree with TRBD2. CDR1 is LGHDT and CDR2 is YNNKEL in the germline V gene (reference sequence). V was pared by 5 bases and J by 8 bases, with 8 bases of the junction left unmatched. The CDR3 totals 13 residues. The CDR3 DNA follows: TGTGCCAGCAGCTCGACTAGCCCCCGAACCCAGTACTTC. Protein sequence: CASSSTSPRTQYF.

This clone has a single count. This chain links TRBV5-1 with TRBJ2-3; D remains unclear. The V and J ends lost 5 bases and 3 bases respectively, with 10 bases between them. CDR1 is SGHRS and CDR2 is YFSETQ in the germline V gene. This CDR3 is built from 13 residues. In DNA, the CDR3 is TGCGCCAGCAGAACAGATCTAACAGATACGCAGTATTTT. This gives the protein CASRTDLTDTQYF.

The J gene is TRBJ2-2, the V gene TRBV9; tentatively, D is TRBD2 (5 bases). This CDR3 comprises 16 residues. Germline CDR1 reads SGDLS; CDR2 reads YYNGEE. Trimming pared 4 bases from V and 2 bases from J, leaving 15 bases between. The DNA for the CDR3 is TGTGCCAGCAGCCTTAGCGCCCAACCCAACACCGGGGAGCTGTTTTTT. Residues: CASSLSAQPNTGELFF.